One and the same sample provided the 27 T cell receptor beta chains below, sequenced in a study of blood T cell repertoires in COVID-19. Assay used: immunoSEQ multiplex PCR; TCRdb lists only in-frame clones, some missing. Counted here are tens of thousands of clones, about nine tenths occurring once; the ten biggest clones make up roughly 1.5%. Sequenced material: peripheral blood. These TCRs come from a man between 45 and 60 years old with acute or convalescent COVID-19.

This clone was recorded only once. The V gene is TRBV27, the J gene TRBJ1-5; 8 bases fit TRBD1. The CDR3 runs to 19 residues. Germline CDR1 reads MNHEY; CDR2 reads SMNVEV (reference sequence). V lost 2 bases to trimming and J lost 6 bases; unmatched junction nucleotides: 18. The CDR3 nucleotides are TGTGCCAGCAGTTTAACCGGTTGGGACAGGTGGAGGGACGCTCAGCCCCAGCATTTT. This translates into CASSLTGWDRWRDAQPQHF.

The chain links TRBV7-6 to TRBJ2-7; tentatively, D is TRBD1 (5 bases). Germline loops: CDR1 SGHVS, CDR2 FNYEAQ. V was trimmed by 2 bases and J by 2 bases, leaving 22 bases between them. CDR3 length equals 18 residues. The CDR3 is CASSLKIPSAGSTYEQYF. CDR3 bases: TGTGCCAGCAGCTTAAAAATCCCCAGTGCAGGGTCCACCTACGAGCAGTACTTC.

CDR3 sequence: CASSQDRLAGWRTGELFF. The CDR3 DNA reads TGTGCCAGCAGCCAAGATCGGCTAGCGGGGTGGAGGACCGGGGAGCTGTTTTTT. The rearrangement joins TRBV4-2 to TRBJ2-2, with 9 bases that match TRBD2. Germline V lookup: CDR1 LGHNA, CDR2 YNFKEQ. This CDR3 has 18 amino acids. After removal of 0 bases from V and 5 bases from J, the junction contained 10 bases not matched to a gene.

The genes are TRBV6-1 and TRBJ1-6; a possible D gene is TRBD1 (5 bases). The CDR3 spans 17 residues. Germline CDR1 and CDR2: MNHNS and SASEGT. Trimming took off 4 bases at V and 5 bases at J, with 18 bases between the two ends. The CDR3 DNA reads as TGTGCCAGCAGTGGCCGGGGACGGGAGGGAGATAATTCACCCCTCCACTTT. Translating gives CASSGRGREGDNSPLHF.

In this sample, this clone turned up once. The CDR3: CASSLTSQGRSYEQYF. Written as DNA, the CDR3 is TGTGCCAGCAGTTTAACCTCCCAGGGGAGATCCTACGAGCAGTACTTC. The rearrangement uses TRBV27 and TRBJ2-7; TRBD1 might be the D (6 bases). This CDR3 has 16 residues. Trimming cost V 2 bases and J 1 base, with 15 bases left between them. Germline CDR1 is MNHEY and CDR2 is SMNVEV (reference sequence).

The chain is built from TRBV10-3 and TRBJ2-3, with TRBD2 matching 9 bases. CDR3 length: 14 amino acids. V shed 5 bases and J 2 bases; nucleotides not matched to a gene: 2. CDR1 and CDR2 from the germline V gene are ENHRY and SYGVKD. The DNA of the CDR3 is TGTGCCATCAGTATGGGACTAGCCACAGATACGCAGTATTTT. This codes for CAISMGLATDTQYF.

The chain joins TRBV11-1 to TRBJ2-7; D is unresolved. This CDR3 comprises 14 residues. Germline lookup yields CDR1 SGHAT and CDR2 FQDESV (reference sequence). The ends were cut back, 0 bases at V and 1 base at J, with 7 bases in the middle. The CDR3 spells CASSLAGYSYEQYF. Written as DNA, the CDR3 is TGTGCCAGCAGCTTAGCGGGCTATTCCTACGAGCAGTACTTC.

As DNA, the CDR3 is TGTGCCAGCAAGAAGGACAGGGGTAACTATGGCTACACCTTC. Its protein is CASKKDRGNYGYTF. This chain links TRBV6-5 with TRBJ1-2, with 9 positions matching TRBD1. CDR1 MNHEY and CDR2 SVGAGI come from the germline V gene. The junction had 4 bases not matched to a gene; V was cut back by 7 bases and J by 1 base. The CDR3 consists of 14 residues.

The chain has TRBV19 and TRBJ1-2; D remains unclear. The V and J ends lost 3 bases and 8 bases respectively, with 16 bases between them. Germline lookup yields CDR1 LNHDA and CDR2 SQIVND (reference sequence). The CDR3 spans 14 residues. The CDR3 sequence: CASSILSESRGYTF. The CDR3 DNA follows: TGTGCCAGTAGTATCTTGTCTGAGTCCCGCGGCTACACCTTC.

V is TRBV7-2 and J is TRBJ1-3; D call uncertain. Germline V gene lookup returns CDR1 SGHTA and CDR2 FQGNSA. Trimming removed 1 base from V and 2 bases from J, with 9 bases in between. CDR3 length equals 15 residues. In nucleotides, the CDR3 is TGTGCCAGCAGCTTAGAAGCCAATACTGGAAACACCATATATTTT. Translating it yields CASSLEANTGNTIYF.

Here the CDR3 DNA reads TGTGCCAGCAGTGATGGGACACACGCGGAGACCCAGTACTTC. It codes for CASSDGTHAETQYF. The chain joins TRBV6-1 to TRBJ2-5, with D possibly TRBD1 on 6 matching bases. From germline, CDR1 is MNHNS and CDR2 SASEGT. Deletions cut 3 bases from V and 5 bases from J, with 13 bases between. The CDR3 length is 14 residues.

V and J are TRBV7-2 and TRBJ2-4; D is unclear. The CDR3 loop spans 12 amino acids. Looked up from germline, CDR1 is SGHTA and CDR2 is FQGNSA. Trimming pared 7 bases from V and 3 bases from J, leaving 7 bases between. The CDR3 coding sequence is TGTGCCAGCATCTCAGGCAAAAACATTCAGTACTTC. It specifies CASISGKNIQYF. The entire variable domain, with the rest obtained from reference TRBV7-2 and TRBJ2-4, is as follows: GAGVSQSPSNKVTEKGKDVELRCDPISGHTALYWYRQSLGQGLEFLIYFQGNSAPDKSGLPSDRFSAERTGGSVSTLTIQRTQQEDSAVYLCASISGKNIQYFGAGTRLSVL.

The chain recombines TRBV10-3 with TRBJ1-3, with unresolved D. Germline values: CDR1 ENHRY, CDR2 SYGVKD. The CDR3 is made up of 16 amino acids. V was pared by 6 bases and J by 2 bases, with 17 bases between. CDR3 DNA: TGTGCCATCAGCGCTCAGGTACCGAATACTGGAAACACCATATATTTT. It specifies CAISAQVPNTGNTIYF.

The CDR3 DNA reads TGTGCCAGCAGCCCCGGACAGGGTAACTATGGCTACACCTTC. It is translated as CASSPGQGNYGYTF. V is TRBV27 and J is TRBJ1-2, with 8 bases identical to TRBD1. Germline CDR1 is MNHEY and CDR2 is SMNVEV (reference sequence). V lost 6 bases, J lost 1 base, and 4 bases stayed unmatched. The CDR3 runs 14 residues.

The chain employs TRBV11-2 and TRBJ2-1, with TRBD2 matching 14 bases. The CDR3 totals 17 residues. In germline, CDR1 is SGHAT, CDR2 FQNNGV. The trim removed 5 bases at V and 8 bases at J, leaving 11 bases unmatched. The CDR3 bases are TGTGCCAGCAGCCGGGACCGACTAGCGGGAGGGAGGTATGAGCAGTTCTTC. Translated, it gives CASSRDRLAGGRYEQFF.

The chain has TRBV10-2 and TRBJ1-2; perhaps TRBD1 as D (5 bases). The CDR3 loop spans 16 amino acids. In germline, CDR1 is WSHSY, CDR2 SAAADI. V lost 0 bases to trimming and J lost 4 bases, with 15 bases between them. DNA of the CDR3: TGCGCCAGCAGTGAGTCGAGGTGGGGGGGACCCTATGGCTACACCTTC. Protein sequence: CASSESRWGGPYGYTF.

V gene TRBV19 combines with J gene TRBJ1-1; D uncertain. The CDR3 has 12 amino acids. V was clipped by 5 bases and J by 2 bases, with 6 bases between them. Germline assignment: CDR1 LNHDA and CDR2 SQIVND (reference sequence). DNA for the CDR3: TGTGCCAGTAGTTCCATTAACACTGAAGCTTTCTTT. Protein product: CASSSINTEAFF.

This clone came up a few times. V is TRBV7-9 and J is TRBJ1-2; D gene uncertain. This CDR3 spans 13 amino acids. Per germline, CDR1 SEHNR and CDR2 FQNEAQ (reference sequence). The V and J ends lost 5 bases and 8 bases respectively, with 15 bases between them. The CDR3 loop reads CASSARGGWGYTF. The CDR3 bases are TGTGCCAGCAGCGCCCGAGGAGGCTGGGGCTACACCTTC. The whole variable domain, remainder taken from reference TRBV7-9 and TRBJ1-2, is DTGVSQNPRHKITKRGQNVTFRCDPISEHNRLYWYRQTLGQGPEFLTYFQNEAQLEKSRLLSDRFSAERPKGSFSTLEIQRTEQGDSAMYLCASSARGGWGYTFGSGTRLTVV.

The chain uses TRBV25-1 and TRBJ2-7; 7 positions match TRBD1. Unmatched junction bases numbered 9, after V lost 2 bases and J lost 5 bases. The V gene's germline CDR1 is MGHDK and CDR2 SYGVNS. The CDR3 extends over 15 amino acids. As DNA, the CDR3 is TGTGCCAGCAGTGAACCCATGACAGGGAGCCACGAGCAGTACTTC. Protein product: CASSEPMTGSHEQYF.

V and J are TRBV6-1 and TRBJ2-7; possible D gene TRBD2, 6 bases. Trimming shortened V by 3 bases and J by 7 bases, and 10 bases separated the two germline ends. Per the germline V gene, CDR1 is MNHNS and CDR2 is SASEGT. The CDR3 contains 12 residues. CDR3 nucleotides: TGTGCCAGCAGTGACCCCGGGGGTGAGCAGTACTTC. Its translation is CASSDPGGEQYF.

This clone was detected a few times. The chain combines TRBV6-2 or TRBV6-3 with TRBJ2-7; 8 nucleotides line up with TRBD1. With 6 bases clipped from V and 5 bases from J, the junction kept 3 bases outside the gene matches. Germline V gene data show CDR1 as MNHEY and CDR2 as SVGEGT. This CDR3 comprises 12 residues. As DNA, the CDR3 is TGTGCCAGCAGCGGACAGGGCCACGAGCAGTACTTC. Translated: CASSGQGHEQYF.

The rearrangement joins TRBV6-5 to TRBJ1-5; TRBD1 agrees at 8 bases. In germline, CDR1 is MNHEY, CDR2 SVGAGI. The CDR3 length is 15 residues. Losses at the gene ends were 0 bases for V and 7 bases for J; bases not matched to a gene: 5. The CDR3: CASSYSGQGRQPQHF. The CDR3 DNA is TGTGCCAGCAGTTACTCCGGACAGGGCAGGCAGCCCCAGCATTTT.

This clone came up once. J is TRBJ1-5 and V is TRBV3-1 (or the pseudogene TRBV3-2); TRBD1 matches 9 bases. The CDR3 sequence is 21 residues long. V dropped 1 base and J dropped 1; count of bases not matched to a gene: 17. CDR1 LGHDT and CDR2 YNNKEL come from the germline V gene (reference sequence). This CDR3 is CASSQARTGVEGTASNQPQHF. The CDR3 bases are TGTGCCAGCAGCCAAGCCCGGACAGGGGTCGAAGGCACGGCGAGCAATCAGCCCCAGCATTTT.

The chain recombines TRBV7-9 with TRBJ2-2, with 9 bases matching TRBD1. CDR1 and CDR2 (germline): SEHNR, FQNEAQ (reference sequence). CDR3 size: 16 residues. J was trimmed by 4 bases and V by 5 bases; bases with no gene match: 8. DNA of the CDR3: TGTGCCAGCAGCCCACCGGGACAGGGAGGCACCGGGGAGCTGTTTTTT. The encoded protein is CASSPPGQGGTGELFF.

This chain uses TRBV19 with TRBJ2-1; TRBD1 is a possible D gene (6 bases). The ends were cut back, 5 bases at V and 9 bases at J, with 14 bases in the middle. The CDR3 contains 13 residues. Germline lookup yields CDR1 LNHDA and CDR2 SQIVND (reference sequence). CDR3 bases: TGTGCCAGTAGTCCCACAGGGAATGGTGAGCAGTTCTTC. This encodes CASSPTGNGEQFF.

This chain joins TRBV19 and TRBJ1-1; D may be TRBD1 (5 bases). Between the trimmed V and J ends, which lost 3 bases and 0 bases, there was a span of 11 bases. Germline CDR1 reads LNHDA; CDR2 reads SQIVND (reference sequence). This CDR3 contains 15 residues. The CDR3 region is CASSIRGEMNTEAFF. DNA of the CDR3: TGTGCCAGTAGTATTAGGGGTGAGATGAACACTGAAGCTTTCTTT.

This chain uses TRBV28 with TRBJ1-1, with D unclear. The germline CDR1 and CDR2 sequences are MDHEN and SYDVKM. Trimming stripped 2 bases from V and 1 base from J, with 5 bases between. The CDR3 consists of 13 residues. CDR3 region: CASSLRENTEAFF. Written as DNA, the CDR3 is TGTGCCAGCAGTTTACGGGAGAACACTGAAGCTTTCTTT.